This TCR beta chain comes out of a study of identical twins. The V gene end was trimmed by 1 base and the J gene end by 2 bases; junction bases not matched to a gene: 6. The V gene's germline CDR1 is SGHDN and CDR2 FVKESK. The CDR3 consists of 16 residues. The study's findings and limits: Researchers reported weaker excess twin sharing in beta out-of-frame sequences.

One entry per CDR3 protein results from TCRdb running MiXCR on the 5' RACE reads. The sample contains about 890,000 distinct CDR3 sequences, approximately 13% of which appear only once. This clonotype was found a few times. Its matching antigen is unknown. The sample was also linked to a second study, of yellow fever vaccine responses in identical twins.

This TCR came from a woman aged 18 to 35 in good health. Sequenced sample: PBMCs. The chain combines TRBV14 with TRBJ2-5; 8 bases are a match to TRBD2. CDR3 DNA: TGTGCCAGCAGCCAAGTATTACTAGCGGCACAAGAGACCCAGTACTTC. Amino acids: CASSQVLLAAQETQYF.